A selection of T cell receptor beta chains follows, all from one sample in a study of cytomegalovirus exposure and HLA in healthy donors. TCRdb keeps only in-frame clones here, not all; method: immunoSEQ multiplex PCR. The sample records under 150,000 clones, around 80% being singletons. The sample consisted of PBMCs. Receptors originate from a boy aged 2 to 10 in good health and CMV-seronegative. Both conserved end residues are part of each CDR3. The D gene is left open where the match is weak. Size tells how often a clone was seen (once, few, many) or the class of an expanded clone, and some rows leave it out.

. | TRBJ2-2 | TRBV5-1 | . | 13 | TGCGCCAGCAGCGGCCGGGACACCGGGGAGCTGTTTTTT | CASSGRDTGELFF
few | TRBJ1-4 | TRBV7-9 | . | 17 | TGTGCCAGCAGCTTAAGGGTCGTCAGGGGAACTAATGAAAAACTGTTTTTT | CASSLRVVRGTNEKLFF
. | TRBJ2-5 | TRBV18 | . | 16 | TGTGCCAGCTCACCACCGGTGTATGGCAGTCAAGAGACCCAGTACTTC | CASSPPVYGSQETQYF
. | TRBJ1-1 | TRBV15 | TRBD1 | 16 | TGTGCCACCAGCAGAGGTCCCGAGGGGGCACGAGTTGGTGCTTTCTTT | CATSRGPEGARVGAFF
once | TRBJ2-4 | TRBV5-1 | TRBD1 | 14 | TGCGCCAGCAGCTCCGTACAGGGGTTGGGCATTCAGTACTTC | CASSSVQGLGIQYF
. | TRBJ1-1 | TRBV2 | . | 17 | TGTGCCAGCAGTGAAGATGGGGCCCTCATAAGAGACACTGAAGCTTTCTTT | CASSEDGALIRDTEAFF
. | TRBJ1-2 | TRBV7-9 | . | 17 | TGTGCCAGCAGGCCCCTTCTAGGGGCAAATCCTAACTATGGCTACACCTTC | CASRPLLGANPNYGYTF
. | TRBJ1-1 | TRBV11-3 | . | 13 | TGTGCCAGCAGCCCCCCAGGGTCCACTGAAGCTTTCTTT | CASSPPGSTEAFF
. | TRBJ2-7 | TRBV15 | TRBD1 | 17 | TGTGCCACCAGCAGAGAGACTTGGACAGGGAGAACCTACGAGCAGTACTTC | CATSRETWTGRTYEQYF
. | TRBJ2-7 | TRBV7-9 | . | 12 | TGTTCCAGCAGCATCGAGGGAGGCGAGCAGTACTTC | CSSSIEGGEQYF
. | TRBJ2-7 | TRBV5-5 | TRBD2 | 16 | TGTGCCAGCAGCTTTTGGACTAGCGGGGGCCCCTACGAGCAGTACTTC | CASSFWTSGGPYEQYF
. | TRBJ1-2 | TRBV29-1 | . | 14 | TGCAGCGTTGTATGGGGGCTAAAACGTAAAGGCTACACCTTC | CSVVWGLKRKGYTF
. | TRBJ1-4 | TRBV7-9 | . | 16 | TGTTCCAGCAGCTTCCCCCGGACAGCAACTAATGAAAAACTGTTTTTT | CSSSFPRTATNEKLFF
. | TRBJ1-6 | TRBV29-1 | . | 17 | TGCAGCGCCATCTTCGACATCGAAAGCTCCTATAATTCACCCCTCCACTTT | CSAIFDIESSYNSPLHF
. | TRBJ1-2 | TRBV18 | TRBD1 | 14 | TGTGCCAGCTCACTCGGGACAGGGGAACTCAGCTACACCTTC | CASSLGTGELSYTF
. | TRBJ1-1 | TRBV29-1 | TRBD1 | 15 | TGCAGCGTCCGGGACAGGGATGTCGTCGGCACTGAAGCTTTCTTT | CSVRDRDVVGTEAFF
. | TRBJ2-1 | TRBV6-4 | TRBD2 | 15 | TGTGCCAGCAGTGGAACTAGCGGGGACTACAATGAGCAGTTCTTC | CASSGTSGDYNEQFF
. | TRBJ1-2 | TRBV29-1 | . | 13 | TGCAGCGTTGGGACACCTGCTAACTATGGCTACACCTTC | CSVGTPANYGYTF
. | TRBJ2-2 | TRBV7-2 | . | 14 | TGTGCCAGCAGCTTCGAGGGGGACACCGGGGAGCTGTTTTTT | CASSFEGDTGELFF
. | TRBJ1-1 | TRBV14 | TRBD1 | 17 | TGTGCCAGCAGCCAAGAAAATTGGGACAGGGGGCTTATTGAAGCTTTCTTT | CASSQENWDRGLIEAFF
. | TRBJ1-5 | TRBV11-2 | . | 10 | TGTGCCACCCTGGGAGGGCGGACAGATTTT | CATLGGRTDF
. | TRBJ1-6 | TRBV30 | . | 16 | TGTGCCTGGAGTGTGGCCCCGGACAGATATAATTCACCCCTCCACTTT | CAWSVAPDRYNSPLHF
. | TRBJ2-7 | TRBV6-5 | TRBD1 | 15 | TGTGCCAGCAGTTACACGGAAGACAGGGCCTACGAGCAGTACTTC | CASSYTEDRAYEQYF
. | TRBJ2-3 | TRBV18 | TRBD1 | 16 | TGTGCCAGCTCACCCACCCGGGACAGTAGCACAGATACGCAGTATTTT | CASSPTRDSSTDTQYF
. | TRBJ1-5 | TRBV7-9 | TRBD1 | 15 | TGTGCCAGCAGCTCGACAGGGGTTAGCAATCAGCCCCAGCATTTT | CASSSTGVSNQPQHF
. | TRBJ1-2 | TRBV6-5 | . | 10 | TGTGCCACCCTGGGAGGCGGCTACACCTTC | CATLGGGYTF
. | TRBJ2-3 | TRBV6-4 | . | 14 | TGTGCCAGCAGTGAGGGCGATAGCACAGATACGCAGTATTTT | CASSEGDSTDTQYF
. | TRBJ2-7 | TRBV11-3 | . | 18 | TGTGCCAGCAGCTGGGGGGAACGGGGTGGACTTAGCTCCTACGAGCAGTACTTC | CASSWGERGGLSSYEQYF
. | TRBJ1-1 | TRBV7-9 | . | 12 | TGTGCCAGCAGCTCGGAACCGGACTTAGCTTTCTTT | CASSSEPDLAFF
. | TRBJ1-2 | TRBV5-1 | . | 15 | TGCGCCAGCAGCGCCACTATGGAACCTAACTATGGCTACACCTTC | CASSATMEPNYGYTF
. | TRBJ2-2 | TRBV7-3 | . | 13 | TGTGCCAGCAGCCCCCACAGCACCGGGGAGCTGTTTTTT | CASSPHSTGELFF
. | TRBJ2-3 | TRBV6-5 | TRBD2 | 13 | TGTGCCGTAGCGGGAGGCGCCACAGATACGCAGTATTTT | CAVAGGATDTQYF
. | TRBJ1-5 | TRBV27 | . | 14 | TGTGCCAGCAGCCCGGACAGCATTAATCAGCCCCAGCATTTT | CASSPDSINQPQHF
. | TRBJ2-5 | TRBV13 | . | 15 | TGTGCCAGCAGCTTAATGACAGAACTACAAGAGACCCAGTACTTC | CASSLMTELQETQYF
. | TRBJ1-1 | TRBV4-1 | . | 13 | TGCGCCAGGATGGGGGAGGGGAGGACTGAAGCTTTCTTT | CARMGEGRTEAFF
. | TRBJ2-1 | TRBV15 | . | 15 | TGTGCCACCAGCAGAGAGACAACGGCGGGGTGGGTGCAGTTCTTC | CATSRETTAGWVQFF
. | TRBJ2-1 | TRBV2 | TRBD2 | 21 | TGTGCCAGCAGTGGATGGGGCGGAGGGACTAGCGGGAGTAGCACCTACAATGAGCAGTTCTTC | CASSGWGGGTSGSSTYNEQFF
. | TRBJ2-7 | TRBV7-9 | . | 17 | TGTGCCAGCAGCTTAGGGGCAGGTATCCCGAGCTCCTACGAGCAGTACTTC | CASSLGAGIPSSYEQYF
. | TRBJ2-1 | TRBV6-4 | . | 14 | TGTGCCAGCAGTGTGAGCCCCTCCTACAATGAGCAGTTCTTC | CASSVSPSYNEQFF
. | TRBJ1-3 | TRBV10-3 | TRBD1 | 17 | TGTGCCATCAGTGTGTTACCGACAGGGTCCTCTGGAAACACCATATATTTT | CAISVLPTGSSGNTIYF